The 27 T cell receptor beta chains below all came from one sample that was sequenced in a study of T cell clonality in common variable immunodeficiency. Study results and limitations: Reportedly, TCR beta sequences from common variable immunodeficiency showed fewer deletions and N-nucleotide insertions.

No antigen has been assigned to these receptors. Assay used: immunoSEQ multiplex PCR; TCRdb lists only in-frame clones, some missing. The sample shows around 16,000 clones, and roughly 4.9% sits with its ten largest clones. The specimen sequenced was peripheral blood mononuclear cells. Every receptor here comes from a human donor with common variable immunodeficiency.

The CDR3 bases that were read are TGTGCCAGTAGCACGTTCGGACAGGGGGCTAATGAAAAA. Its protein product is CASSTFGQGANEK. Given in full, the CDR3 is CASSTFGQGANEKLFF. The rearrangement links TRBV19 to TRBJ1-4; 10 bases match TRBD1. From the germline J gene comes the end of the CDR3, since the read stops 3 residues before it. Germline V CDR1 and CDR2: LNHDA, SQIVND (reference sequence). This CDR3 spans 16 amino acids. After removal of 6 bases from V and 3 bases from J, the junction contained 7 bases not matched to a gene.

Notes on this clone: The DNA ends 3 residues before the CDR3 does, and the rest of the CDR3 is filled in from the germline J gene. J is TRBJ2-5 and V is TRBV6-2 or TRBV6-3; D remains unclear. The V end was cut by 4 bases, the J end by 1 base, with 4 bases between. Per the germline V gene, CDR1 is MNHEY and CDR2 is SVGEGT. This CDR3 comprises 12 residues. CDR3 DNA (partial): TGTGCCAGCAGTTTCCTCCAAGAGACC. The encoded protein is CASSFLQET. The full CDR3 is CASSFLQETQYF.

A note on this clone: The CDR3 end falls 3 residues outside the read, so it is completed with the germline J gene. This chain connects TRBV28 to TRBJ2-7; 7 bases align to TRBD2. Germline CDR1 and CDR2: MDHEN and SYDVKM. The CDR3 runs to 14 residues. The J segment lost 2 bases and the V segment lost 6 bases, leaving 7 bases of the junction unmatched. The CDR3 region is CASRPGGSTYEQYF. The part of the CDR3 DNA that was read is TGTGCCAGCAGACCCGGGGGGTCTACCTACGAG.

Concerning this clone: The read ends 3 residues before the CDR3 terminus; that terminus is restored from the germline J gene. J is TRBJ2-1 and V is TRBV28; 9 bases align to TRBD1. The germline CDR1 and CDR2 sequences are MDHEN and SYDVKM. The CDR3 loop spans 14 amino acids. Unmatched junction bases numbered 4, after V lost 5 bases and J lost 5 bases. The CDR3 bases that were read are TGTGCCAGCAGTCCGGGACAGGGTCACAATGAG. It is translated as CASSPGQGHNE. The full CDR3 reads CASSPGQGHNEQFF.

Details on this clone: The read comes to an end 3 residues before the CDR3 does, leaving the germline J gene to fill in the end. The V gene is TRBV20-1, the J gene TRBJ2-3; the match to TRBD1 covers 7 bases. Germline V gene sequence: CDR1 DFQATT, CDR2 SNEGSKA (reference sequence). V shed 6 bases, J shed 6 bases, and the junction held 9 bases outside the gene matches. This CDR3 is built from 13 residues. Here the CDR3 reads CSAPRQGMDTQYF. The sequenced part of the CDR3 DNA is TGCAGTGCCCCCCGACAGGGAATGGATACG.

About this clone: The read ends 3 residues shy of where the CDR3 ends; the end is completed using the germline J gene. This chain links TRBV20-1 with TRBJ2-3, with TRBD2 identical over 8 bases. This CDR3 spans 14 amino acids. With 4 bases clipped from V and 2 bases from J, the junction kept 5 bases outside the gene matches. Germline V gene lookup returns CDR1 DFQATT and CDR2 SNEGSKA (reference sequence). This CDR3 reads CSAIYSGNTDTQYF. The CDR3 DNA, read in part, is TGCAGTGCTATATATAGCGGGAACACAGATACG.

Turning to this clone: The CDR3 goes on 3 residues after the read ends, and that part is filled in from the germline J gene. This chain uses TRBV7-8 with TRBJ2-7; possibly TRBD1 for D (6 bases). Trimming left V 8 bases short and J 3 bases short, with 14 bases between. CDR3 length equals 13 residues. Germline V gene data show CDR1 as SGHVS and CDR2 as FQNEAQ. The CDR3 DNA, read in part, is TGTGCCAGCGGCAAAGGGGGTTACTACGAG. Protein product: CASGKGGYYE. The whole CDR3 reads CASGKGGYYEQYF.

This clone is medium-sized (0.01 to 0.1%) by frequency. The read comes to an end 3 residues before the CDR3 does, leaving the germline J gene to fill in the end. The J gene is TRBJ1-5, the V gene TRBV19; possible D gene TRBD1, 5 bases. The V gene lost 8 bases and the J gene lost 2 bases, with 13 bases spanning the gap. Germline values: CDR1 LNHDA, CDR2 SQIVND (reference sequence). The CDR3 contains 14 residues. CDR3 bases read: TGTGCCAGTGATCGGGGGGTTCGCAATCAGCCC. Encoded protein: CASDRGVRNQP. The whole CDR3 sequence reads CASDRGVRNQPQHF. Full variable domain (remainder filled in from reference TRBV19 and TRBJ1-5): DGGITQSPKYLFRKEGQNVTLSCEQNLNHDAMYWYRQDPGQGLRLIYYSQIVNDFQKGDIAEGYSVSREKKESFPLTVTSAQKNPTAFYLCASDRGVRNQPQHFGDGTRLSIL.

About this clone itself: Read data end 3 residues before the CDR3 end; the end is taken from the germline J gene. The chain couples TRBV27 to TRBJ2-7, with 11 nucleotides matching TRBD1. The germline CDR1 and CDR2 sequences are MNHEY and SMNVEV (reference sequence). There are 15 residues in the CDR3. After removal of 3 bases from V and 2 bases from J, the junction contained 3 bases not matched to a gene. The CDR3 loop reads CASSFGQGAPYEQYF. Partial CDR3 DNA: TGTGCCAGCAGTTTCGGACAGGGGGCCCCCTACGAG.

With respect to this clone: The sequence runs out 3 residues before the end of the CDR3; the remainder is reconstructed from the germline J gene. This chain joins TRBV7-2 and TRBJ2-7, with 9 bases aligning to TRBD2. The junction had 8 bases not matched to a gene; V was cut back by 5 bases and J by 3 bases. The CDR3 runs 15 residues. Germline CDR1 SGHTA, CDR2 FQGNSA. The DNA read from the CDR3 is TGTGCCAGCAGCCTAAGGGGGACTAGCCTCTACGAG. It yields the protein CASSLRGTSLYE. The whole CDR3 protein reads CASSLRGTSLYEQYF.

Worth noting for this clone: The read stops 3 residues short of the end of the CDR3; the missing end is completed from the germline J gene. The chain joins TRBV5-1 to TRBJ1-4, with D maybe TRBD1 (6 bases). Germline V CDR1 and CDR2: SGHRS, YFSETQ. V dropped 4 bases and J dropped 7 bases, with 20 bases sitting between them. The CDR3 is 16 residues long. The CDR3 bases that were read are TGCGCCAGCAGCCCGGAGGGGGTGGGGGAAGGTGAAAAA. Its translation is CASSPEGVGEGEK. The CDR3 in its entirety is CASSPEGVGEGEKLFF. Using reference TRBV5-1 and TRBJ1-4 for the parts outside the CDR3, the full variable domain is KAGVTQTPRYLIKTRGQQVTLSCSPISGHRSVSWYQQTPGQGLQFLFEYFSETQRNKGNFPGRFSGRQFSNSRSEMNVSTLELGDSALYLCASSPEGVGEGEKLFFGSGTQLSVL.

Points on this clone: The read terminates 3 residues before the CDR3 end, so the remaining end is supplied by the germline J gene. The chain recombines TRBV2 with TRBJ1-5, with 7 bases identical to TRBD1. Per the germline V gene, CDR1 is SNHLY and CDR2 is FYNNEI. The V and J ends lost 1 base and 5 bases, in that order; junction bases with no gene match: 2. This CDR3 has 14 amino acids. The sequenced CDR3 bases are TGTGCCAGCAGTGAAGAGGGGGCGGATCAGCCC. Its translation is CASSEEGADQP. The full CDR3 protein reads CASSEEGADQPQHF.

Concerning this clone itself: The read ends 3 residues before the CDR3 terminus; that terminus is restored from the germline J gene. The V gene is TRBV7-9, the J gene TRBJ1-6, with 7 nucleotides matching TRBD1. In germline, CDR1 is SEHNR, CDR2 FQNEAQ (reference sequence). Losses at the gene ends were 1 base for V and 7 bases for J; bases not matched to a gene: 1. The CDR3 consists of 14 residues. CDR3 DNA, as far as it was read: TGTGCCAGCAGCTTAGTACAGGGGAATTCACCC. Translating gives CASSLVQGNSP. The whole CDR3 reads CASSLVQGNSPLHF.

Details on this clone: Sequencing ends 3 residues short of the CDR3 end; the germline J gene provides the rest. The rearrangement uses TRBV29-1 and TRBJ1-2, with 11 positions matching TRBD1. Germline assignment: CDR1 SQVTM and CDR2 ANQGSEA. V dropped 3 bases and J dropped 6; count of bases not matched to a gene: 12. This CDR3 region has 16 residues. The CDR3 region is CSVEGQGGSSHHGYTF. CDR3 DNA, as far as it was read: TGCAGCGTTGAGGGACAGGGGGGATCATCGCACCATGGC.

Notes on this clone: The CDR3 goes on 3 residues after the read ends, and that part is filled in from the germline J gene. This rearrangement joins TRBV10-3 to TRBJ1-6; 7 bases are a match to TRBD1. Germline CDR1 is ENHRY and CDR2 is SYGVKD. V shed 4 bases, J shed 5 bases, and the junction held 5 bases outside the gene matches. This CDR3 contains 15 residues. The part of the CDR3 DNA that was read is TGTGCCATCAGTGGACAGGGAAGGAATAATTCACCC. Protein product: CAISGQGRNNSP. The full-length CDR3 reads as CAISGQGRNNSPLHF.

Comments on this clone: The observed sequence ends 3 residues before the CDR3 terminus, with the missing tail filled in from the germline J gene. V usage is TRBV5-6 and J usage is TRBJ1-2, with 10 bases matching TRBD1. CDR1 and CDR2 from the germline V gene are SGHDT and YYEEEE. The CDR3 has 13 residues. The part of the CDR3 DNA that was read is TGTGCCAGCAGCTCCGGGACAGGGGAAGAC. Its protein is CASSSGTGED. The complete CDR3 reads CASSSGTGEDYTF. The whole variable domain, filled in from reference TRBV5-6 and TRBJ1-2, reads DAGVTQSPTHLIKTRGQQVTLRCSPKSGHDTVSWYQQALGQGPQFIFQYYEEEERQRGNFPDRFSGHQFPNYSSELNVNALLLGDSALYLCASSSGTGEDYTFGSGTRLTVV.

Worth noting for this clone: The sequenced fragment ends 3 residues before the CDR3 boundary, so the rest is inferred from the germline J gene. V usage is TRBV9 and J usage is TRBJ2-7; 10 bases match TRBD1. V gave up 5 bases and J gave up 2 bases; unmatched junction bases: 13. CDR1 is SGDLS, CDR2 YYNGEE, per germline. This CDR3 contains 17 residues. Partial CDR3 DNA: TGTGCCAGCAGTTCGGGACAGGGGATGGATAAAGCCTACGAG. Translated: CASSSGQGMDKAYE. The CDR3 in its entirety is CASSSGQGMDKAYEQYF.

Comment on this clone: The sequence runs out 3 residues before the end of the CDR3; the remainder is reconstructed from the germline J gene. This chain uses TRBV30 with TRBJ2-5; D tentatively fits TRBD1 or TRBD2 (7 bases each). Trimming pared 2 bases from V and 7 bases from J, leaving 23 bases between. The CDR3 consists of 16 residues. CDR1 is GTSNPN and CDR2 is SVGIG in the germline V gene (reference sequence). The part of the CDR3 DNA that was read is TGTGCCTGGAGTCCCCCCCAGGGGGGAGGGCCAGGGACC. Residues: CAWSPPQGGGPGT. The full CDR3 protein reads CAWSPPQGGGPGTQYF.

On this clone: Read data end 3 residues before the CDR3 end; the end is taken from the germline J gene. The V call is TRBV6-2 or TRBV6-3, the J call TRBJ2-7; TRBD1 matches 7 bases. Looked up from germline, CDR1 is MNHEY and CDR2 is SVGEGT. The CDR3 runs 13 residues. Unmatched junction bases numbered 6, after V lost 6 bases and J lost 4 bases. The sequenced part of the CDR3 DNA is TGTGCCAGCAGAAGGACAGGTGTTTACGAG. It yields the protein CASRRTGVYE. The entire CDR3 sequence reads CASRRTGVYEQYF.

Comment on this clone: The read gets to within 3 residues of the CDR3 end, and the germline J gene fills in the rest. The gene calls are TRBV20-1 and TRBJ2-3, with 8 bases lining up with TRBD2. The CDR3 is made up of 18 amino acids. Trimming removed 5 bases from V and 0 bases from J; junction bases left unmatched: 16. In germline, CDR1 is DFQATT, CDR2 SNEGSKA (reference sequence). The part of the CDR3 DNA that was read is TGCAGTGCTTCCTCCCGTGAGCGGGGGATTCCTAGCACAGATACG. Its protein product is CSASSRERGIPSTDT. The CDR3 in full is CSASSRERGIPSTDTQYF.

This clone is identified as medium-sized (0.01 to 0.1%) from frequency. The CDR3 end falls 3 residues outside the read, so it is completed with the germline J gene. The chain couples TRBV5-6 to TRBJ2-7, with 7 bases that match TRBD1. CDR3 length: 13 amino acids. Looked up from germline, CDR1 is SGHDT and CDR2 is YYEEEE. V trimming: 5 bases; J trimming: 3 bases; junction bases outside the gene matches: 5. CDR3 bases read: TGTGCCAGCAGAAAGGGGGCATACTACGAG. It yields the protein CASRKGAYYE. The whole CDR3 is CASRKGAYYEQYF.

With respect to this clone: The sequence runs out 3 residues before the end of the CDR3; the remainder is reconstructed from the germline J gene. The chain employs TRBV20-1 and TRBJ2-5; D is undetermined. From germline, CDR1 is DFQATT and CDR2 SNEGSKA (reference sequence). CDR3 length: 12 amino acids. Trimming removed 1 base at V and 5 bases at J, with 8 bases between. The CDR3 loop reads CSARGPSETQYF. CDR3 DNA, as far as it was read: TGCAGTGCTAGAGGTCCGTCCGAGACC.

Of note for this clone: The read ends 3 residues early relative to the CDR3; the germline J gene fills the gap. V gene TRBV2 combines with J gene TRBJ2-3; 7 bases fit TRBD1. The germline V gene has CDR1 SNHLY and CDR2 FYNNEI. This CDR3 comprises 14 residues. J gave up 0 bases and V 5 bases, and 2 bases lay outside the gene matches. CDR3 bases read: TGTGCCAGCAGTAGACAGGGTAGCACAGATACG. Translated: CASSRQGSTDT. The full-length CDR3 reads as CASSRQGSTDTQYF.

Of note for this clone: The missing CDR3 end, 3 residues past where the read stops, is filled in from the germline J gene. The genes are TRBV19 and TRBJ2-1; 7 bases are shared with TRBD2. The CDR3 sequence is 18 residues long. V was pared by 1 base and J by 3 bases, with 12 bases of the junction left unmatched. Per the germline V gene, CDR1 is LNHDA and CDR2 is SQIVND (reference sequence). CDR3 sequence: CASSIVGSSGTIYNEQFF. The CDR3 DNA, read in part, is TGTGCCAGTAGTATAGTCGGGTCGAGCGGGACCATCTACAATGAG.

A note on this clone: The CDR3 is cut off 3 residues early in the read; its end comes from the germline J gene. The chain couples TRBV20-1 to TRBJ2-3, with 7 positions matching TRBD2. This CDR3 has 14 amino acids. J gave up 1 base and V 3 bases, and 4 bases lay outside the gene matches. Per germline, CDR1 DFQATT and CDR2 SNEGSKA (reference sequence). The CDR3 reads CSARAGDGTDTQYF. The CDR3 bases that were read are TGCAGTGCTAGGGCGGGGGATGGCACAGATACG.

This clone counts as medium-sized (0.01 to 0.1%) by frequency. The CDR3 end is not reached by the read, which stops 3 residues before it; the germline J gene fills it in. The chain joins TRBV6-2 or TRBV6-3 to TRBJ1-6; 7 nucleotides line up with TRBD1. The junction had 7 bases not matched to a gene; V was cut back by 2 bases and J by 6 bases. The CDR3 spans 16 residues. Looked up from germline, CDR1 is MNHEY and CDR2 is SVGEGT. CDR3 bases read: TGTGCCAGCAGTTACGGACAGGCGATGTTTAATTCACCC. Protein: CASSYGQAMFNSP. The CDR3 in full is CASSYGQAMFNSPLHF.

On this clone itself: The read terminates 3 residues ahead of where the CDR3 ends, so the germline J gene completes it. The genes are TRBV2 and TRBJ1-1, with D hard to call. Trimming stripped 6 bases from V and 2 bases from J, with 10 bases between. Germline V gene lookup returns CDR1 SNHLY and CDR2 FYNNEI. This CDR3 region has 13 residues. The covered CDR3 bases are TGTGCCAGCAGAGGTCAGATTAACACTGAA. Protein sequence: CASRGQINTE. The whole CDR3 protein is CASRGQINTEAFF.